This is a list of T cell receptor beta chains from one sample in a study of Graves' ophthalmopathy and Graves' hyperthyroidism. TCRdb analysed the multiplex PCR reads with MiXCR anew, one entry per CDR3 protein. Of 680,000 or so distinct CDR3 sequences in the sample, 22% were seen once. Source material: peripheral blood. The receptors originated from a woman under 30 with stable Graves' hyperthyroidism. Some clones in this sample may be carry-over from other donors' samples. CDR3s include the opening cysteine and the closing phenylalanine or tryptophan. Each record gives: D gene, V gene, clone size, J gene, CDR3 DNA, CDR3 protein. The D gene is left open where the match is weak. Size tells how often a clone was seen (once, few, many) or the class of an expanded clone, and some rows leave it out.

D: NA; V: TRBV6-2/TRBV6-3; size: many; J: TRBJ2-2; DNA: TGTGCCAGCAGTTATGGCGTGAGCAGTACGAACACCGGGGAGCTGTTTTTT; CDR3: CASSYGVSSTNTGELFF
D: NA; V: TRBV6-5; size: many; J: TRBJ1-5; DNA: TGTGCCAGCAGTTACTCGGGGGGGGTGCAGCCCCAGCATTTT; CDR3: CASSYSGGVQPQHF
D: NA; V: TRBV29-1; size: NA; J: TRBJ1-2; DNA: TGCAGCGTTAATACCTTGGAAGGGAGTAATGGCTACACCTTC; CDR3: CSVNTLEGSNGYTF
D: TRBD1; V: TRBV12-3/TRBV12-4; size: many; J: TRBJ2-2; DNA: TGTGCCAGCAGCTCCGGGACAGGAGTCGGGGAGCTGTTTTTT; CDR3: CASSSGTGVGELFF
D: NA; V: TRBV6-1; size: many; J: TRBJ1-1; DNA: TGTGCCAGCCTTCGGGTCACTGAAGCTTTCTTT; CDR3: CASLRVTEAFF
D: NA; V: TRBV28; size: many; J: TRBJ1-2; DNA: TGTGCCAGCACCCTGAGGGCCCCCATTGGCTACACCTTC; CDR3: CASTLRAPIGYTF
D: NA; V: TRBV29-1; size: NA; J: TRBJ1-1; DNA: TGCAGCGTTGATGTCCCCCAAGGAGCTTTCTTT; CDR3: CSVDVPQGAFF
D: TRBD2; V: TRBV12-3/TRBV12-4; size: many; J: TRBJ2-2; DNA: TGTGCCAGCAGCCCGGGACTAGCTAGCGGGGAGCTGTTTTTT; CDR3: CASSPGLASGELFF
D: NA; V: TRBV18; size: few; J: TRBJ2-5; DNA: TGTGCCAGCTCACCACGCGATGAAATCCTAGAGACCCAGTACTTC; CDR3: CASSPRDEILETQYF
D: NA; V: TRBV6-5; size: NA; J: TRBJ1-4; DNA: TGTGCCAGCAGTTACCAAGACGCAGCAGGGAATGAAAAACTGTTTTTT; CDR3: CASSYQDAAGNEKLFF
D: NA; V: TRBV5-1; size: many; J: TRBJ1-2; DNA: TGCGCCAGCAGCTTGGGGGCCGTGGCAGGAGCTAACTATGGCTACACCTTC; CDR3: CASSLGAVAGANYGYTF
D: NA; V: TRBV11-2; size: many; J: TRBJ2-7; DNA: TGTGCCAGCAGCTTAGGTGGGTGGGGAACCTACGAGCAGTACTTC; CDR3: CASSLGGWGTYEQYF
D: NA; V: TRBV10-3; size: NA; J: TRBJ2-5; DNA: TGTGCCATCAGTGAGTCGACACAACAAGAGACCCAGTACTTC; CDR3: CAISESTQQETQYF
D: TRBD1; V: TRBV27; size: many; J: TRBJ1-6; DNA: TGTGCCAGCAGTTTTGCGGACTCAGGGGGCGTGTATAATTCACCCCTCCACTTT; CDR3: CASSFADSGGVYNSPLHF
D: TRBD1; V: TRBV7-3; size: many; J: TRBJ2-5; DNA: TGTGCCAGCAGTTGGGACAGGGAGGAGACCCAGTACTTC; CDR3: CASSWDREETQYF
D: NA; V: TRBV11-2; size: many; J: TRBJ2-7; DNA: TGTGCCAGCAGCTTAGTTCTACTATGGGGTGGCGAGCAGTACTTC; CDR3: CASSLVLLWGGEQYF
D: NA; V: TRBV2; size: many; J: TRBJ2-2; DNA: TGTGCCAGCAGTGGAGGGCGCACCGGGGAGCTGTTTTTT; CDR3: CASSGGRTGELFF
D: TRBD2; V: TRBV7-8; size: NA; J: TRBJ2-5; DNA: TGTGCCAGCAGCTTAGCGCTAAACGGGGGGGCAGACATGAAGACCCAGTACTTC; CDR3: CASSLALNGGADMKTQYF
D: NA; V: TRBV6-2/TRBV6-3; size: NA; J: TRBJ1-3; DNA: TGTGCCAGCAGTTACTCCTCGCGGGGCCTCGGAAACACCATATATTTT; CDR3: CASSYSSRGLGNTIYF
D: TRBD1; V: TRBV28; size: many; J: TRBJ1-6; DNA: TGTGCCAGCAGCCAAGGGACAGGGGGTTTCAATTCACCCCTCCACTTT; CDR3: CASSQGTGGFNSPLHF
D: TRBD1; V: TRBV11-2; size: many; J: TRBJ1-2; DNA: TGTGCCAGCAGCCCACGATATGGGACAGACCACTATGGCTACACCTTC; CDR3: CASSPRYGTDHYGYTF
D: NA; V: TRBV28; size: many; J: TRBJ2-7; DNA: TGTGCCAGCATGAATGGAGGGGGAGCCCACCACGAGCAGTACTTC; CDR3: CASMNGGGAHHEQYF
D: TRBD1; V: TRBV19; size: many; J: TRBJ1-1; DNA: TGTGCCAGTAGGATGACAGGGGGGGGGACTGAAGCTTTCTTT; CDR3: CASRMTGGGTEAFF
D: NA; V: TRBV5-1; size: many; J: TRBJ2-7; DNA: TGCGCCAGCAGCTTTTCTCGGATCCACGAGCAGTACTTC; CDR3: CASSFSRIHEQYF
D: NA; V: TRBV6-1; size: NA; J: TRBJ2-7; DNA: TGTGCCAGCAGTCCCGAGGTGGTCACCCTCCCGGTGGTGCAGTACTTC; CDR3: CASSPEVVTLPVVQYF
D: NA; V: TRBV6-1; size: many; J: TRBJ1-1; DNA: TGTGCCAGCAGTGATTCGGACCGGAAAGCTTTCTTT; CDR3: CASSDSDRKAFF
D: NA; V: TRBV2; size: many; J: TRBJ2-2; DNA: TGTGCCAGCAGTGAAGCGAGATCTAACACCGGGGAGCTGTTTTTT; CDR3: CASSEARSNTGELFF
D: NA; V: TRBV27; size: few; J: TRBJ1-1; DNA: TGTGCCAGCAGTCAAGACCACAGGGTACTTAGCACTGAAGCTTTCTTT; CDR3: CASSQDHRVLSTEAFF
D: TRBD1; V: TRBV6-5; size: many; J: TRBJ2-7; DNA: TGTGCCAGCAGTTATCTGGCAGGGGGCTCACACGAGCAGTACTTC; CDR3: CASSYLAGGSHEQYF
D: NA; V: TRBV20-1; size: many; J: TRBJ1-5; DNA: TGCAGTGCGATAGGACAGCTTAATTGGGGTCAGCCCCAGCATTTT; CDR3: CSAIGQLNWGQPQHF
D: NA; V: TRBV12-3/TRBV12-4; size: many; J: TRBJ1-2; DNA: TGTGCCAGCAGAATGGCAAGCTCTAACTATGGCTACACCTTC; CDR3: CASRMASSNYGYTF
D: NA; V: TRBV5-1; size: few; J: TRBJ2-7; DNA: TGCGCCAGCAGCGCGATGTGGGCGGGGGCCGGCTACGAGCAGTACTTC; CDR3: CASSAMWAGAGYEQYF
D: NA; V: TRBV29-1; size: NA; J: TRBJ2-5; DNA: TGCAGCGTTGCATCAGGGGCGAGAGAGACCCAGTACTTC; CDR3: CSVASGARETQYF
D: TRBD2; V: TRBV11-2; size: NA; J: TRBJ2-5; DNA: TGTGCCAGCAGCTCCCGGGGTAGCGGGAAAGAGACCCAGTACTTC; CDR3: CASSSRGSGKETQYF
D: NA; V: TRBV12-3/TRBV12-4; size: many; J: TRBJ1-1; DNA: TGTGCCAGCAGTGCCCGGCAGGGTGAAGCTTTCTTT; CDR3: CASSARQGEAFF
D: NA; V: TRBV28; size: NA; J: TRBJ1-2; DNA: TGTGCCACTCTCCGCAGGTCGGACTATGGCTACACCTTC; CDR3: CATLRRSDYGYTF
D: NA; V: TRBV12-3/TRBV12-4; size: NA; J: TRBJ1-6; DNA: TGTGCCAGCAGTTTAGGGCTCCTGAGCTCCTATAATTCACCCCTCCACTTT; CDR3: CASSLGLLSSYNSPLHF
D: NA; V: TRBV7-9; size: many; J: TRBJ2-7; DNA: TGTGCCAGCAGCTCCGGACAAAGCGCCTACGAGCAGTACTTC; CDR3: CASSSGQSAYEQYF
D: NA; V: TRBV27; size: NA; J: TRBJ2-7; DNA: TGTGCCAGCAGTTTAGGGTCGGGGGGGACAGGGTCCTACGAGCAGTACTTC; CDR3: CASSLGSGGTGSYEQYF
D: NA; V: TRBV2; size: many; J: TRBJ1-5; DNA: TGTGCCAGCAGTTCATCGCTGAGGAATCAGCCCCAGCATTTT; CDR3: CASSSSLRNQPQHF
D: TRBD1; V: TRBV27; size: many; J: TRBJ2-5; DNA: TGTGCCAGCAGTCTCAGACAGGGGGCCTATCAAGAGACCCAGTACTTC; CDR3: CASSLRQGAYQETQYF
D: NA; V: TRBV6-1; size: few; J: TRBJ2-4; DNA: TGTGCCAGCAGCGCGACAGGAGCGGGAAACATTCAGTACTTC; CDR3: CASSATGAGNIQYF
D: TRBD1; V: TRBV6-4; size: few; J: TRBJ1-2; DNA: TGTGCCAGCAGTGAGGGCGAGGGGGCCGCGGGCTACACCTTC; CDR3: CASSEGEGAAGYTF
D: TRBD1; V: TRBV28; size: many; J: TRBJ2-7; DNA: TGTGCCAGCAGTTCCCCTCACAGGGGGGACTACGAGCAGTACTTC; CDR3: CASSSPHRGDYEQYF
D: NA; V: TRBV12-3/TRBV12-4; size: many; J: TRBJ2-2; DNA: TGTGCCAGCAGACGGGACACCGGAGTGTGGAACACCGGGGAGCTGTTTTTT; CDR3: CASRRDTGVWNTGELFF
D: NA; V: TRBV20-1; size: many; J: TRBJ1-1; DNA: TGCAGTGCTAGTAGTGGGGTTGACACTGAAGCTTTCTTT; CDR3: CSASSGVDTEAFF
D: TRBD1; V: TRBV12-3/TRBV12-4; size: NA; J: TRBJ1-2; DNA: TGTGCCAGCAGTGACAGGGGTGAGGGCTATGGCTACACCTTC; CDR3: CASSDRGEGYGYTF
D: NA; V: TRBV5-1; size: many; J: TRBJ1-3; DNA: TGCGCCAGCAGCTTGGACCTGGTATCTGGAAACACCATATATTTT; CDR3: CASSLDLVSGNTIYF
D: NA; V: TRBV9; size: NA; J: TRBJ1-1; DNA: TGTGCCAGCAGCCTATCCGACGGAAAGAACACTGAAGCTTTCTTT; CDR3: CASSLSDGKNTEAFF
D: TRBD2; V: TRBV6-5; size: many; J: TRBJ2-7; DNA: TGTGCCAGCAGTTACCAGGGACTAGCCTACGAGCAGTACTTC; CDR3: CASSYQGLAYEQYF
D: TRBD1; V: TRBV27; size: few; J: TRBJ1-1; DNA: TGTGCCAGCAGCTCCCGGACAGGGCGGCGGAACACTGAAGCTTTCTTT; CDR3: CASSSRTGRRNTEAFF
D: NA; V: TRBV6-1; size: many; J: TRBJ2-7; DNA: TGTGCCAGCAGGGGGAGGAGGGACCCCTACGAGCAGTACTTC; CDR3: CASRGRRDPYEQYF
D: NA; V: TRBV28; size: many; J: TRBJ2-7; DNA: TGTGCCAGCAGTCGAGACACATCCTACGAGCAGTACTTC; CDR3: CASSRDTSYEQYF